This TCR beta chain was observed in a study of T-cell reconstitution after alpha-beta-depleted transplantation in children. Study-wide findings and caveats: T-cell counts and diversity at one year following transplant were attributed mainly to newly produced T cells.

This clonotype was observed a handful of times. Its antigen is not identified. The ends were cut back, 0 bases at V and 6 bases at J, with 12 bases in the middle. CDR1 and CDR2 from the germline V gene are LNHNV and YYDKDF (reference sequence). The CDR3 totals 15 residues. Unique molecular identifiers were incorporated into the prepared TCRbeta library. TCRdb ran MiXCR on the PCR reads and lists one entry per CDR3 protein. Of about 900,000 distinct CDR3 sequences in the sample, about 26% were seen once. Here the sequenced sample was PBMCs, mostly from graft donor cells, taken 360 days after TCRalphabeta/CD19-depleted stem cell transplant. The chain joins TRBV15 to TRBJ2-1; D is ambiguous. This sequence originates from a boy younger than two who had a stem cell transplant for SCID, so the T cells may come from the graft donor. The CDR3 loop is CATSRDAPKGNEQFF. CDR3 nucleotides: TGTGCCACCAGCAGAGATGCCCCAAAGGGCAATGAGCAGTTCTTC.